This T cell receptor (beta chain) stems from a study of blood T cell repertoires in COVID-19. As for the study in general: COVID-19 samples from acute and convalescent phases originated in the United States, Italy and Spain. T cells, B-cell-depleted T cells, or PBMCs supplied cDNA or gDNA.

As originally analysed: Counts of nucleated cells, estimated from reference gene primer amplification, were obtained. The method was immunoSEQ multiplex PCR; TCRdb's version includes in-frame clones alone and lacks a portion of them. The V and J calls and clone size are taken from that table; D and trimming were inferred from the DNA. The sample yields more than 95,000 clones, about 80% seen once. Looked up from germline, CDR1 is MDHEN and CDR2 is SYDVKM. CDR3 length: 15 residues. V was shortened by 6 bases and J by 1 base, with 12 bases between the two germline ends. This rearrangement joins TRBV28 to TRBJ2-2; TRBD1 is a possible D gene (6 bases). The sequencing sample was made of peripheral blood. The receptor comes from a man in his fifties or sixties with acute or convalescent COVID-19. This CDR3 reads CASRSTTGNTGELFF. CDR3 nucleotide sequence: TGTGCCAGCAGATCTACGACAGGGAACACCGGGGAGCTGTTTTTT. The variable domain in full, completed from reference TRBV28 and TRBJ2-2, reads DVKVTQSSRYLVKRTGEKVFLECVQDMDHENMFWYRQDPGLGLRLIYFSYDVKMKEKGDIPEGYSVSREKKERFSLILESASTNQTSMYLCASRSTTGNTGELFFGEGSRLTVL.